This T cell receptor beta chain was identified during a study of blood T cell repertoires in COVID-19. Background on the study: Samples of COVID-19 (acute and convalescent) were obtained from the United States, Italy and Spain. In each case, the material was cDNA or gDNA derived from T cells, B-cell-depleted T cells, or PBMCs.

The germline V gene has CDR1 MDHEN and CDR2 SYDVKM. Between the trimmed V and J ends, which lost 3 bases and 2 bases, there was a span of 15 bases. There are 16 residues in the CDR3. In the authors' methods: Reference gene primer amplification yielded estimated nucleated cell counts. This table comes from immunoSEQ multiplex PCR, and its TCRdb copy is limited to in-frame clones, with some not included. V and J calls and clone size are those listed in that table; D and trimming were worked out from the DNA. The table shows about 24,000 clones, with nearly 90% occurring only once. The chain carries TRBV28 and TRBJ2-3; possible D gene TRBD1, 5 bases. The clonotype was recovered from a human donor in a cohort sampled during active COVID-19. The sequencing sample was made of peripheral blood. The CDR3: CASSFGAPWITDTQYF. The CDR3 DNA sequence: TGTGCCAGCAGTTTTGGGGCCCCCTGGATCACAGATACGCAGTATTTT.